This T cell receptor beta chain was sequenced for a study of early T cells in non-severe SARS-CoV-2 infection. Study in general: Alpha and beta chains were unpaired, from unsorted whole-blood bulk RNA. Study-wide findings and caveats: VDJdb-based matching was biased toward anti-spike CD8 responses and missed private and CD4 specificities.

The CDR3 length is 14 residues. V dropped 3 bases and J dropped 3 bases, with 11 bases sitting between them. The germline V gene has CDR1 MDHEN and CDR2 SYDVKM. Attachment of unique molecular identifiers to individual cDNA molecules was performed. TCRdb re-called the 5' RACE reads through MiXCR, storing one row per CDR3 protein. The table records about 50,000 distinct CDR3 sequences, about 9.3% of them present only once. This clonotype was found many times. Its target is not known. The sample comprised whole blood. This chain uses TRBV28 with TRBJ2-5; D perhaps matches TRBD1 (6 bases). This TCR was recovered from an adult who was a healthcare worker with PCR-confirmed SARS-CoV-2 infection or an uninfected control (not recorded which). The DNA for the CDR3 is TGTGCCAGCAGTTTGTATCAGGGGAAAGAGACCCAGTACTTC. Translating gives CASSLYQGKETQYF.